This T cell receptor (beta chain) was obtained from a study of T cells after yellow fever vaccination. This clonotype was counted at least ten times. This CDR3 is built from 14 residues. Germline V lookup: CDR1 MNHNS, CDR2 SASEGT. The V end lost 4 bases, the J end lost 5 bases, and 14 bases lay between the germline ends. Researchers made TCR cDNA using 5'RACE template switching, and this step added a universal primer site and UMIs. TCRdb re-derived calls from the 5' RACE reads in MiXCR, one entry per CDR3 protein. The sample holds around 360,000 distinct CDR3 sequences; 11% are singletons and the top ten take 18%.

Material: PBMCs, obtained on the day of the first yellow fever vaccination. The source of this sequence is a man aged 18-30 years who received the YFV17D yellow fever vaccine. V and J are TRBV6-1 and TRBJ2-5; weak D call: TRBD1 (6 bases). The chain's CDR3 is CASSGGTGMETQYF. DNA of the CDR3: TGTGCCAGCAGTGGGGGCACAGGGATGGAGACCCAGTACTTC.